Listed here are 25 T cell receptor beta chains from one sample, sequenced in a study of human CD4 T cells and Enterobacteriaceae. Assay: immunoSEQ multiplex PCR; the TCRdb copy retains only in-frame clones and omits some. The table has 25,000 to 35,000 clones, around four fifths seen once. All CD4+ cells other than CD45RA+CCR7+CD95- naive cells were sorted as memory, over 95% pure. Sequencing used memory CD4+ T cells from blood. The receptors originated from a human donor in good health.

The genes are TRBV7-3 and TRBJ2-7; TRBD1 agrees at 9 bases. V lost 5 bases and J lost 3; bases outside the gene matches: 8. Germline V gene sequence: CDR1 SGHTA, CDR2 FQGTGA. The CDR3 extends over 15 amino acids. The CDR3 nucleotides are TGTGCCAGCAGCCTGGGACAGGGACCTGACTACGAGCAGTACTTC. Its protein product is CASSLGQGPDYEQYF.

In its sample, this clone was seen a few times. V gene TRBV28 combines with J gene TRBJ1-2, with 7 bases identical to TRBD1. The trim removed 10 bases at V and 4 bases at J, leaving 15 bases unmatched. CDR3 size: 15 residues. The germline gives CDR1 MDHEN, CDR2 SYDVKM. The CDR3 region is CATRPSEGAGYGYTF. In DNA, the CDR3 is TGTGCCACCAGACCTTCCGAGGGGGCAGGCTATGGCTACACCTTC.

J is TRBJ2-1 and V is TRBV4-1, with 14 bases lining up with TRBD2. The trim removed 2 bases at V and 7 bases at J, leaving 7 bases unmatched. Germline loops: CDR1 MGHRA, CDR2 YSYEKL. This CDR3 has 17 residues. In nucleotides, the CDR3 is TGCGCCAGCAGCCAAATCAGGGGGACTAGCGGGAGAAATGAGCAGTTCTTC. Residues: CASSQIRGTSGRNEQFF.

The chain links TRBV4-1 to TRBJ1-6; possible D gene TRBD1, 5 bases. Between the trimmed V and J ends, which lost 4 bases and 7 bases, there was a span of 20 bases. CDR3 size: 17 residues. Germline assignment: CDR1 MGHRA and CDR2 YSYEKL. The CDR3 DNA reads TGCGCCAGCAGCCTAGGGGACTCGGGAACCGGGAATTCACCCCTCCACTTT. Its translation: CASSLGDSGTGNSPLHF.

Regarding this clone: Other nucleotide sequences in the sample specify the same CDR3. This rearrangement joins TRBV29-1 to TRBJ2-3; 7 bases line up with TRBD1. The CDR3 contains 14 residues. J gave up 0 bases and V 5 bases, and 5 bases lay outside the gene matches. Per germline, CDR1 SQVTM and CDR2 ANQGSEA. Here the CDR3 reads CSVRTGSSTDTQYF. CDR3 DNA: TGCAGCGTTAGGACAGGATCAAGCACAGATACGCAGTATTTT.

The chain is built from TRBV19 and TRBJ2-7; 7 bases align to TRBD1. Germline V gene sequence: CDR1 LNHDA, CDR2 SQIVND (reference sequence). The CDR3 totals 12 residues. Unmatched junction bases numbered 4, after V lost 10 bases and J lost 1 base. The CDR3 is CATRGQSYEQYF. The CDR3 region has the DNA TGTGCCACTCGGGGACAGTCCTACGAGCAGTACTTC.

This clone was picked up one time. This chain uses TRBV7-3 with TRBJ2-3; no clear D. Trimming cost V 5 bases and J 4 bases, with 7 bases left between them. This CDR3 comprises 12 residues. Germline CDR1 SGHTA, CDR2 FQGTGA. CDR3 protein: CASSLRADTQYF. DNA of the CDR3: TGTGCCAGCAGCCTAAGGGCAGATACGCAGTATTTT. Full variable domain (rest looked up from reference TRBV7-3 and TRBJ2-3): GAGVSQTPSNKVTEKGKYVELRCDPISGHTALYWYRQSLGQGPEFLIYFQGTGAADDSGLPNDRFFAVRPEGSVSTLKIQRTERGDSAVYLCASSLRADTQYFGPGTRLTVL.

V is TRBV27 and J is TRBJ1-2; 7 nucleotides line up with TRBD1. Germline CDR1 reads MNHEY; CDR2 reads SMNVEV (reference sequence). The length of the CDR3 is 14 residues. The ends lost 4 bases at V and 3 bases at J; junction bases unmatched: 5. CDR3 in DNA: TGTGCCAGCAGTTCGAACAGGGGCCACTATGGCTACACCTTC. As protein: CASSSNRGHYGYTF.

This clone was found a few times. This chain joins TRBV20-1 and TRBJ2-5; tentatively, D is TRBD2 (6 bases). CDR1 is DFQATT, CDR2 SNEGSKA, per germline (reference sequence). The CDR3 contains 10 residues. The V gene lost 7 bases and the J gene lost 3 bases, with 6 bases spanning the gap. The CDR3 here is CSGGEETQYF. The CDR3 DNA reads as TGCAGTGGGGGGGAAGAGACCCAGTACTTC.

The rearrangement links TRBV27 to TRBJ1-2; a weak D match, TRBD1 (6 bases). Trimming removed 3 bases from V and 7 bases from J, with 15 bases in between. Germline CDR1 and CDR2: MNHEY and SMNVEV (reference sequence). The CDR3 runs to 14 residues. CDR3 bases: TGTGCCAGCAGTTTCAGGCTACAAGGGGGTGGCTACACCTTC. Protein product: CASSFRLQGGGYTF.

This clone was seen a handful of times. The gene calls are TRBV11-2 and TRBJ2-1, with D unresolved. The CDR3 consists of 15 residues. CDR1 and CDR2 (germline): SGHAT, FQNNGV. Trimming cost V 0 bases and J 9 bases, with 15 bases left between them. CDR3 sequence: CASSLDVILSGEQFF. The CDR3 DNA reads TGTGCCAGCAGCTTAGACGTAATCCTGTCCGGTGAGCAGTTCTTC.

This chain joins TRBV18 and TRBJ1-5; D unresolved. The CDR3 totals 13 residues. V was shortened by 5 bases and J by 6 bases, with 11 bases between the two germline ends. The V gene's germline CDR1 is KGHSH and CDR2 LQKENI. The CDR3 here is CASSTEGPQPQHF. CDR3 nucleotide sequence: TGTGCCAGCTCAACAGAAGGCCCTCAGCCCCAGCATTTT.

The chain combines TRBV19 with TRBJ2-4; TRBD1 matches 10 bases. The germline gives CDR1 LNHDA, CDR2 SQIVND (reference sequence). The CDR3 loop spans 13 amino acids. Germline trimming cut 6 bases from V and 8 bases from J; bases unmatched to any gene: 4. The CDR3 reads CASSRTGGDIQYF. DNA of the CDR3: TGTGCCAGTAGCCGGACAGGGGGAGACATTCAGTACTTC.

V and J are TRBV5-1 and TRBJ2-7; TRBD1 might be the D (6 bases). Between the trimmed V and J ends, which lost 5 bases and 1 base, there was a span of 13 bases. Germline V gene data show CDR1 as SGHRS and CDR2 as YFSETQ. This CDR3 contains 14 residues. As DNA, the CDR3 is TGCGCCAGCAGTATAAGACAGGCATCCTACGAGCAGTACTTC. Protein sequence: CASSIRQASYEQYF.

This clone has only a few counts. The gene calls are TRBV19 and TRBJ2-2; perhaps TRBD2 as D (6 bases). V lost 5 bases and J 0 bases, leaving 13 bases between the germline ends. The CDR3 contains 16 residues. CDR1 LNHDA and CDR2 SQIVND come from the germline V gene (reference sequence). The CDR3, as DNA: TGTGCCAGTAGTTTCCCGGGACTTTCGAACACCGGGGAGCTGTTTTTT. This translates into CASSFPGLSNTGELFF.

J is TRBJ1-1 and V is TRBV11-3; no firm D call. Germline V lookup: CDR1 SGHNT, CDR2 YENEEA. The CDR3 is made up of 15 amino acids. V was pared by 4 bases and J by 1 base, with 13 bases between. The chain's CDR3 is CASSSSPERNTEAFF. The CDR3 DNA is TGTGCCAGCAGCTCGTCCCCAGAGCGGAACACTGAAGCTTTCTTT.

The genes are TRBV4-1 and TRBJ2-3, with 8 bases matching TRBD2. Germline V gives CDR1 MGHRA, CDR2 YSYEKL. Trimming removed 3 bases from V and 5 bases from J; junction bases left unmatched: 7. The CDR3 runs 15 residues. The CDR3 region has the DNA TGCGCCAGCAGCCAGCTGGGACTAGGGGTAGATACGCAGTATTTT. Protein: CASSQLGLGVDTQYF.

This clone was detected a few times. This chain uses TRBV5-4 with TRBJ2-3, with TRBD1 matching over 7 bases. Per germline, CDR1 SGHNT and CDR2 YYREEE (reference sequence). The CDR3 runs 13 residues. Trimming removed 2 bases from V and 4 bases from J; junction bases left unmatched: 1. CDR3 region: CASSFDRADTQYF. CDR3 coding DNA: TGTGCCAGCAGCTTTGACAGGGCAGATACGCAGTATTTT.

The chain recombines TRBV14 with TRBJ2-7, with 7 bases identical to TRBD1. Germline CDR1 is SGHDN and CDR2 is FVKESK. V was clipped by 4 bases and J by 4 bases; unmatched bases: 4. The CDR3 runs 13 residues. CDR3 nucleotides: TGTGCCAGCAGCCCCCCACAGGGGTACGAGCAGTACTTC. Protein sequence: CASSPPQGYEQYF.

This chain uses TRBV11-2 with TRBJ1-2; tentative D call: TRBD1 (6 bases). Trimming stripped 5 bases from V and 0 bases from J, with 22 bases between. This CDR3 is 18 amino acids long. The V gene's germline CDR1 is SGHAT and CDR2 FQNNGV. CDR3 sequence reads: CASSLTMGGSQANYGYTF. The CDR3 nucleotides read TGTGCCAGCAGCCTCACGATGGGGGGCTCACAAGCTAACTATGGCTACACCTTC.

V and J are TRBV6-1 and TRBJ2-7; a possible D gene is TRBD2 (5 bases). CDR1 and CDR2 (germline): MNHNS, SASEGT. This CDR3 spans 14 amino acids. V shed 7 bases and J shed 7 bases, with 20 bases lying between them. CDR3 sequence: CASKSADSPREQYF. For the CDR3, the DNA is TGTGCCAGCAAATCGGCGGACTCCCCCAGGGAGCAGTACTTC.

The chain employs TRBV7-3 and TRBJ2-1; 8 nucleotides line up with TRBD2. With 1 base clipped from V and 4 bases from J, the junction kept 6 bases outside the gene matches. The CDR3 extends over 16 amino acids. Germline V gives CDR1 SGHTA, CDR2 FQGTGA. In nucleotides, the CDR3 is TGTGCCAGCAGCTTAAGTCGTCCGGGAGGGTACAATGAGCAGTTCTTC. Amino acids: CASSLSRPGGYNEQFF.

CDR3 nucleotides: TGTGCCAGTAAAGGGACAGGCAATCAGCCCCAGCATTTT. Translated, it gives CASKGTGNQPQHF. The V and J genes are TRBV19 and TRBJ1-5; TRBD1 aligns across 7 bases. The CDR3 has 13 residues. Germline values: CDR1 LNHDA, CDR2 SQIVND (reference sequence). Unmatched junction bases numbered 2, after V lost 7 bases and J lost 2 bases.

This sequence joins TRBV5-1 and TRBJ2-7; the match to TRBD1 covers 10 bases. The V segment lost 5 bases and the J segment 0 bases; nucleotides outside the gene matches: 2. The CDR3 is 14 amino acids. CDR1 is SGHRS and CDR2 is YFSETQ in the germline V gene. This CDR3 is CASRGQGDSYEQYF. The CDR3 DNA is TGCGCCAGCAGAGGACAGGGGGACTCCTACGAGCAGTACTTC.

The rearrangement uses TRBV5-1 and TRBJ2-3; 16 bases align to TRBD2. J gave up 3 bases and V 4 bases, and 2 bases lay outside the gene matches. This CDR3 comprises 16 residues. Germline assignment: CDR1 SGHRS and CDR2 YFSETQ. This CDR3 reads CASSLGLAGGTDTQYF. The CDR3 coding sequence is TGCGCCAGCAGCCTGGGACTAGCGGGGGGGACAGATACGCAGTATTTT. Combining the CDR3 with reference TRBV5-1 and TRBJ2-3 gives the whole variable domain KAGVTQTPRYLIKTRGQQVTLSCSPISGHRSVSWYQQTPGQGLQFLFEYFSETQRNKGNFPGRFSGRQFSNSRSEMNVSTLELGDSALYLCASSLGLAGGTDTQYFGPGTRLTVL.